Listed below are T cell receptor beta chains from one sample, sequenced in a study of immune characterization of retroperitoneal liposarcoma. TCRdb ran MiXCR on the PCR reads and lists one entry per CDR3 protein. The top ten hold 10% to 15% of the sample, which has some 15,000 distinct CDR3 sequences, roughly 50% seen once. Material: tumor tissue. The receptors were gathered from a female donor with retroperitoneal liposarcoma. Each CDR3 is given with its conserved first and last residue. D genes are given only for firm matches. Part of the rows lack a size; the others show once, few, many or a class for expanded clones.

TRBJ1-6 | TRBV6-5 | - | - | CASSYSSRGSDNSPLHF | TGTGCCAGCAGTTACAGTAGCAGGGGCTCGGATAATTCACCCCTCCACTTT
TRBJ2-5 | TRBV7-2 | - | - | CASSFQETQYF | TGTGCCAGCAGCTTTCAAGAGACCCAGTACTTC
TRBJ2-7 | TRBV6-8 | - | - | CASRGTDSYEQYF | TGTGCCAGCAGGGGGACGGACTCCTACGAGCAGTACTTC
TRBJ2-7 | TRBV6-1 | - | - | CASMRAVEQYF | TGTGCCAGCATGAGGGCGGTTGAGCAGTACTTC
TRBJ2-1 | TRBV27 | - | - | CASSLDGPGSYNEQFF | TGTGCCAGCAGTTTGGATGGGCCGGGCTCCTACAATGAGCAGTTCTTC
TRBJ2-6 | TRBV6-1 | - | few | CASSEEGYGANVLTF | TGTGCCAGCAGTGAAGAAGGGTATGGGGCCAACGTCCTGACTTTC
TRBJ2-1 | TRBV6-1 | - | - | CASSPSWEMGEQFF | TGTGCCAGCAGCCCCTCGTGGGAGATGGGTGAGCAGTTCTTC
TRBJ1-1 | TRBV6-6 | - | - | CASSYSSTLNTEAFF | TGTGCCAGCAGTTACTCGTCCACCCTGAACACTGAAGCTTTCTTT
TRBJ2-5 | TRBV28 | TRBD1 | - | CASPRQGVGEQYF | TGTGCCAGTCCGAGGCAGGGGGTAGGGGAGCAGTACTTC
TRBJ2-5 | TRBV6-6 | - | once | CASSGLGFQETQYF | TGTGCCAGCAGTGGGTTGGGATTCCAAGAGACCCAGTACTTC
TRBJ2-1 | TRBV11-3 | TRBD2 | - | CASSLGLAGLPDNEQFF | TGTGCCAGCAGCTTAGGGCTAGCGGGTCTCCCGGACAATGAGCAGTTCTTC
TRBJ2-3 | TRBV10-3 | - | - | CAINTRLADTQYF | TGTGCCATCAATACTAGGCTGGCAGATACGCAGTATTTT
TRBJ2-1 | TRBV6-1 | TRBD2 | - | CASSPSAGGNEQFF | TGTGCCAGCAGTCCGTCAGCGGGGGGGAATGAGCAGTTCTTC
TRBJ2-7 | TRBV6-1 | TRBD2 | - | CASSESGGSSYEQYF | TGTGCCAGCAGTGAATCGGGAGGGAGCTCCTACGAGCAGTACTTC
TRBJ2-1 | TRBV24-1 | TRBD2 | - | CATSDPPSGRGYNEQFF | TGTGCCACCAGTGATCCCCCTAGCGGGAGGGGGTACAATGAGCAGTTCTTC
TRBJ2-1 | TRBV12-3/TRBV12-4 | - | many | CAGHRGRGAYEQFF | TGTGCCGGACACAGGGGGCGGGGGGCGTACGAGCAGTTCTTC
TRBJ2-5 | TRBV6-1 | - | - | CASKRDQETQYF | TGTGCCAGTAAGCGGGACCAAGAGACCCAGTACTTC
TRBJ2-1 | TRBV6-6 | - | - | CASKVEPRSTPETQFF | TGTGCCAGCAAAGTGGAACCCCGGAGTACCCCAGAGACCCAGTTCTTC
TRBJ2-1 | TRBV6-1 | - | - | CASWDSVGETQFF | TGTGCCAGCTGGGACTCCGTGGGAGAGACCCAGTTCTTC
TRBJ2-5 | TRBV7-3 | TRBD1 | - | CASSPGTGLVNEQYF | TGTGCCAGCAGCCCCGGGACAGGGTTGGTAAATGAGCAGTACTTC
TRBJ2-5 | TRBV4-1 | TRBD1 | - | CASSQGQGPETQYF | TGCGCCAGCAGCCAAGGACAGGGGCCTGAGACCCAGTACTTC
TRBJ1-4 | TRBV6-6 | - | - | CASRGDINEKLFF | TGTGCCAGCAGAGGCGACATTAATGAAAAACTGTTTTTT
TRBJ2-3 | TRBV6-2/TRBV6-3 | TRBD1 | - | CASSRGQGAVDTQYF | TGTGCCAGCAGCCGCGGACAGGGGGCAGTGGATACGCAGTATTTT
TRBJ2-1 | TRBV7-2 | - | - | CASSLASYNEQFF | TGTGCCAGCAGCTTAGCCAGCTACAATGAGCAGTTCTTC
TRBJ1-2 | TRBV6-1 | TRBD1 | - | CASSEAGTGGNGYTF | TGTGCCAGCAGCGAAGCCGGGACAGGGGGCAATGGCTACACCTTC
TRBJ2-1 | TRBV12-5 | TRBD2 | many | CASGSSGGGHLTF | TGTGCTAGTGGTTCCTCCGGGGGAGGGCACCTTACCTTC
TRBJ2-3 | TRBV6-1 | - | medium-sized | CASGGLDADTQYF | TGTGCCAGCGGAGGGTTAGACGCAGATACGCAGTATTTT